This record concerns one T cell receptor (beta chain) sequence. The antigen remains undetermined. Sequence data for DNA of cultured CD4+ T cells were generated by the Oncomine TCR Beta short-read assay. TCRdb ran MiXCR on the PCR reads and lists one entry per CDR3 protein. The sample includes approximately 17,000 distinct CDR3 sequences, 50% of them seen just once. Treatment here: approximately nine-day PBMC culture with coronavirus spike peptide pools or control peptides (ViraFEST assay). This specimen comes from a study of vaccination and CD4 T cells after COVID-19. Study-level background: Convalescent patients gave post-COVID blood a median approximately 100 days post-diagnosis, range 35 to 161. Stimulation used overlapping spike peptides from SARS-CoV-2, HCoV-NL63, HCoV-OC43 and HCoV-229E.

Deletions cut 2 bases from V and 4 bases from J, with 5 bases between. This CDR3 region has 12 residues. Per germline, CDR1 LNHNV and CDR2 YYDKDF (reference sequence). The chain links TRBV15 to TRBJ1-2; no reliable D call. Sequencing was carried out using CD4+ T cells from blood, cultured in vitro. The receptor was isolated from a human donor who had recovered from COVID-19. CDR3 protein: CATSRYSYGYTF. The CDR3 DNA sequence: TGTGCCACCAGCAGATACTCCTATGGCTACACCTTC.